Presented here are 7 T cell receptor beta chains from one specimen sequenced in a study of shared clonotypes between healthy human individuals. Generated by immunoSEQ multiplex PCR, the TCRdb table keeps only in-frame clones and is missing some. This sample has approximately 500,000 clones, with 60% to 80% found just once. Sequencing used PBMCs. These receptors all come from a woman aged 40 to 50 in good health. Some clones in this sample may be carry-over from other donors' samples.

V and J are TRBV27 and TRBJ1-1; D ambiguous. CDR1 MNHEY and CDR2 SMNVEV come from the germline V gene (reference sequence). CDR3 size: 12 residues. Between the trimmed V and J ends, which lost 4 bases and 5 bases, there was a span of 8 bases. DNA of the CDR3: TGTGCCAGCAGTTCCCTTCGGACTGAAGCTTTCTTT. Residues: CASSSLRTEAFF.

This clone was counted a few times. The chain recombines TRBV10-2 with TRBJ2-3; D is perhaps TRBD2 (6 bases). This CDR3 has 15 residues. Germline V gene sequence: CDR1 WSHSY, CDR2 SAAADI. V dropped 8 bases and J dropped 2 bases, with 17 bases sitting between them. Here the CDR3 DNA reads TGCGCCAGCCGGAAACTAGCAGTAAACACAGATACGCAGTATTTT. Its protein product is CASRKLAVNTDTQYF.

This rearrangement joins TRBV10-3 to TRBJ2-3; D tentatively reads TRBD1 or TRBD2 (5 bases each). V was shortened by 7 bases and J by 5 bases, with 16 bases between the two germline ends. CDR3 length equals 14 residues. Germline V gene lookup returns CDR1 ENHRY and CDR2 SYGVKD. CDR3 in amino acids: CAIMAQRGEDTQYF. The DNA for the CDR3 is TGTGCCATCATGGCGCAGCGAGGGGAAGATACGCAGTATTTT.

CDR3 in DNA: TGTGCCAGCAGTTTAATCCCGGGAGTGGTGGAGACCCAGTACTTC. This sequence encodes CASSLIPGVVETQYF. J is TRBJ2-5 and V is TRBV27; a weak D match, TRBD2 (6 bases). V lost 2 bases and J lost 5, with 15 bases in between. Germline CDR1 reads MNHEY; CDR2 reads SMNVEV (reference sequence). The CDR3 length is 15 residues.

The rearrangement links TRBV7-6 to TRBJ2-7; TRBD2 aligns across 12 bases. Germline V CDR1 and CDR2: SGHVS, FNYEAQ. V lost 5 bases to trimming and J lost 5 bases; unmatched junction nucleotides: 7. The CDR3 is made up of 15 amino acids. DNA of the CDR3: TGTGCCAGCAGCGTGACTAGCGGGAGCATCCACGAGCAGTACTTC. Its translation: CASSVTSGSIHEQYF.

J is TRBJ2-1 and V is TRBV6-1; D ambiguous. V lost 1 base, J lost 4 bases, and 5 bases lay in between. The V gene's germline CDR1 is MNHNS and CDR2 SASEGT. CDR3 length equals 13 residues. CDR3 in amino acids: CASSEGRYNEQFF. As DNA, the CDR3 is TGTGCCAGCAGTGAAGGCAGGTACAATGAGCAGTTCTTC.

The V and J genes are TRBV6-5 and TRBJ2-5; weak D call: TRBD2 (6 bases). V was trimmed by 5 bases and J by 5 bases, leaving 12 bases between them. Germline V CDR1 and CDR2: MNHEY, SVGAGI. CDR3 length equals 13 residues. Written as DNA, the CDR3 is TGTGCCAGCAGTACCTTCGGGGGTGAGACCCAGTACTTC. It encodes CASSTFGGETQYF.